This T cell receptor (beta chain) was sequenced in a study of Graves' ophthalmopathy and Graves' hyperthyroidism. This clonotype was recorded at least ten times. What it recognizes is unknown. RNA served as the template for amplifying TCR beta CDR3 regions. First-round RT-PCR employed HTBI primers, with a second-round multiplex PCR after it. TCRdb redid the calling of the multiplex PCR reads with MiXCR, one entry per CDR3 protein. This sample has 300,000 to 500,000 distinct CDR3 sequences, with roughly 14% found just once. Study results and caveats: Thyroid clonotypes that were expanded above 0.001 frequency mostly also appeared in blood.

Sequenced sample: peripheral blood. This sequence was found in a woman in her late teens or twenties with stable Graves' hyperthyroidism.

The CDR3 is CASSLGAGVSYEQYF. As DNA, the CDR3 is TGTGCCAGCAGCTTAGGGGCAGGAGTATCCTACGAGCAGTACTTC. The gene calls are TRBV7-2 and TRBJ2-7; D gene ambiguous. Germline values: CDR1 SGHTA, CDR2 FQGNSA. The CDR3 totals 15 residues. Trimming cost V 1 base and J 1 base, with 11 bases left between them. Drawing the rest from reference TRBV7-2 and TRBJ2-7, the complete variable domain is GAGVSQSPSNKVTEKGKDVELRCDPISGHTALYWYRQSLGQGLEFLIYFQGNSAPDKSGLPSDRFSAERTGGSVSTLTIQRTQQEDSAVYLCASSLGAGVSYEQYFGPGTRLTVT.